This T cell receptor beta chain emerged from a study of blood T cell repertoires in COVID-19. Study as a whole: Samples of COVID-19 (acute and convalescent) were obtained from the United States, Italy and Spain.

Original processing methods: Counts of nucleated cells, estimated from reference gene primer amplification, were obtained. The method was immunoSEQ multiplex PCR; TCRdb's version includes in-frame clones alone and lacks a portion of them. V and J calls and clone size follow that table, whereas D and trimming were derived from the DNA. The profile covers around 220,000 clones, with around 87% appearing a single time and roughly 10% taken by the ten largest. CDR1 is LNHNV, CDR2 YYDKDF, per germline (reference sequence). Trimming took off 4 bases at V and 5 bases at J, with 8 bases between the two ends. The CDR3 covers 13 residues.

This receptor was taken from a woman aged 45-65 years with COVID-19, enrolled during active disease. The chain joins TRBV15 to TRBJ2-2; D may be TRBD2 (5 bases). The source material was peripheral blood. The CDR3 coding sequence is TGTGCCACCAGCACCACGGGGACCGGGGAGCTGTTTTTT. It translates to CATSTTGTGELFF.